The subject of this entry is one TCR beta chain. The data were obtained in a study of blood T cell repertoires in COVID-19. Study details: PBMCs, B-cell-depleted T cells, or T cells were the source of the cDNA or gDNA that made up the material.

Participants had their cohort set by participant-reported clinical history. Sequencing was performed with immunoSEQ multiplex PCR; in TCRdb, only in-frame clones are kept and a portion is missing. The profile covers under 250,000 clones, with roughly 85% appearing a single time and around 9.8% taken by the ten largest. Input material: PBMCs or T cells enriched from blood (not recorded which). This TCR came from a woman in her 50s with acute COVID-19.

The CDR3 sequence: CASSLATGDNSPLHF. In nucleotides, the CDR3 is TGTGCCAGCAGCTTAGCCACAGGGGATAATTCACCCCTCCACTTT. V and J are TRBV7-9 and TRBJ1-6, with 7 bases fitting TRBD1. Trimming removed 0 bases from V and 5 bases from J; junction bases left unmatched: 1. The length of the CDR3 is 15 residues. Germline CDR1 is SEHNR and CDR2 is FQNEAQ (reference sequence).